The present T cell receptor beta chain was sequenced within a study of graft-versus-host responses after intestinal transplantation. Study summary: Transplants were multivisceral, liver-intestinal, or isolated intestinal. The recipients all started with anti-thymocyte globulin induction and then took tacrolimus and steroids for around three years. Study-wide points: Among circulating GvH clones, peak levels were associated with early post-transplant declines in HvG clones. Analysis identified GvH clones in recipient marrow, with some appearing first in ileum or blood.

Sequencing used immunoSEQ multiplex PCR; TCRdb keeps in-frame clones, though not all of them. The repertoire consists of about 9,600 clones, with about 86% occurring once and the leading ten covering around 5.2%. On this clone: The antigen is undetermined.

The starting material, graft tissue, was processed to release intraepithelial and lamina propria lymphocytes. The input for sequencing was ileum tissue, taken almost 750 days after intestinal transplantation. The source is a human patient who received an intestinal transplant, so some T cells may come from the graft donor.

This CDR3 reads CASSPGTGNTNYGYTF. Here the CDR3 DNA reads TGTGCCAGCTCACCAGGCACAGGAAACACTAACTATGGCTACACCTTC. This rearrangement joins TRBV18 to TRBJ1-2; D is perhaps TRBD1 (5 bases). V lost 2 bases to trimming and J lost 0 bases, with 13 bases between them. The CDR3 extends over 16 amino acids. CDR1 is KGHSH, CDR2 LQKENI, per germline.